Here is one T cell receptor (beta chain) with its context. Germline values: CDR1 DFQATT, CDR2 SNEGSKA (reference sequence). V lost 4 bases and J 2 bases, leaving 8 bases between the germline ends. The CDR3 contains 12 residues. TCRdb re-called the RT-PCR reads through MiXCR, storing one row per CDR3 protein. This sample has roughly 540,000 distinct CDR3 sequences, with roughly 25% found just once. This specimen comes from a study of response to subunit inactivated influenza vaccine. The same data also contributed to another study, on T cells expressing NK-cell markers. As that study records: The authors made TCR beta cDNA libraries by 5'RACE template switching. This switching added a universal primer site and UMIs. Seven donors tested HCMV-seropositive and one tested seronegative among the eight sequenced.

This sequence joins TRBV20-1 and TRBJ2-5, with D hard to call. This TCR came from a man aged 45-60 years who received an inactivated influenza vaccine. The starting material was CD4+ T cells sorted from PBMCs, obtained 11 to 12 days after vaccination. The CDR3 coding sequence is TGCAGTGCTAAACCGGGTCAAGAGACCCAGTACTTC. This codes for CSAKPGQETQYF.